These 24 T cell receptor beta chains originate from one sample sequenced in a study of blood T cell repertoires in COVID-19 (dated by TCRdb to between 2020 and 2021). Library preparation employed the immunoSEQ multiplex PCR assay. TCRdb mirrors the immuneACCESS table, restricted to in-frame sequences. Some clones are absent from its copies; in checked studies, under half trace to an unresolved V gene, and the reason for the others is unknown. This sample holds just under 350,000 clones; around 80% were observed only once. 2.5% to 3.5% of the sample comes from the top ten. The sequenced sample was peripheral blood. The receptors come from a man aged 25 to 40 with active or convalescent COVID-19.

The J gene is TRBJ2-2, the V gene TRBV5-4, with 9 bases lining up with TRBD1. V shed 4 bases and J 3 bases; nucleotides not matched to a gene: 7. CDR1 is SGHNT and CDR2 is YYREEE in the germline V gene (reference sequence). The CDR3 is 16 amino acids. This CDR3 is CASSAGQGRDTGELFF. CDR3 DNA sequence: TGTGCCAGCAGCGCCGGACAGGGGCGAGACACCGGGGAGCTGTTTTTT.

The CDR3 DNA reads TGTGCCAGCAGTCACGGGACAGACTACGAGCAGTACTTC. It is translated as CASSHGTDYEQYF. This rearrangement joins TRBV28 to TRBJ2-7; TRBD1 agrees at 7 bases. V dropped 5 bases and J dropped 3; count of bases not matched to a gene: 4. The CDR3 loop spans 13 amino acids. Germline V CDR1 and CDR2: MDHEN, SYDVKM.

DNA for the CDR3: TGTGCCAGCAGTTTAAGGGCGGGGGCTCGCTACGAGCAGTACTTC. It specifies CASSLRAGARYEQYF. The chain employs TRBV27 and TRBJ2-7, with a possible D match to TRBD2 (7 bases). V gave up 2 bases and J gave up 3 bases, with 14 bases separating them. The CDR3 runs 15 residues. The germline gives CDR1 MNHEY, CDR2 SMNVEV (reference sequence).

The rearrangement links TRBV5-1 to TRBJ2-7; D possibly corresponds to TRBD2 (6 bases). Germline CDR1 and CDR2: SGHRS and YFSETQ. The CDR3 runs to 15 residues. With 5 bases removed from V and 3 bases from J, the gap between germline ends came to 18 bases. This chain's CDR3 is CASSQDGSGYYEQYF. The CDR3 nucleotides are TGCGCCAGCAGTCAGGACGGGAGCGGCTACTACGAGCAGTACTTC.

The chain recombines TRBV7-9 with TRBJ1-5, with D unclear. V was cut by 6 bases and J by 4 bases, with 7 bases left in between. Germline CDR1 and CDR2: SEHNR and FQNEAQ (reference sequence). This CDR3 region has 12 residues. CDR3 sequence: CASSPLNQPQHF. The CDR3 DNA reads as TGTGCCAGCAGTCCGTTGAATCAGCCCCAGCATTTT.

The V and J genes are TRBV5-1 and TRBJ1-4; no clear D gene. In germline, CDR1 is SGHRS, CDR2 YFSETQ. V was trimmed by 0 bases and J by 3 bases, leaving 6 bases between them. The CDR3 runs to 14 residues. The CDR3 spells CASSLGQANEKLFF. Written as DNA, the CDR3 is TGCGCCAGCAGCTTGGGGCAGGCTAATGAAAAACTGTTTTTT.

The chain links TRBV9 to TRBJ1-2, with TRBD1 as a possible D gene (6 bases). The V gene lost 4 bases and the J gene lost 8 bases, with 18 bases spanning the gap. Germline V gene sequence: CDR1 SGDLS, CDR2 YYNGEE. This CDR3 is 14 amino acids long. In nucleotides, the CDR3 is TGTGCCAGCAGCTCCCCGACAGGCCTTGGGGGCTACACCTTC. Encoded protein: CASSSPTGLGGYTF.

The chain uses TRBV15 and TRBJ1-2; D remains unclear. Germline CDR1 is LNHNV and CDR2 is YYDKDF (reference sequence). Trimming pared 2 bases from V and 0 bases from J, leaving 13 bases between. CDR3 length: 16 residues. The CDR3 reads CATSRNVAGSNYGYTF. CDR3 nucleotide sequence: TGTGCCACCAGCAGAAACGTGGCAGGATCTAACTATGGCTACACCTTC.

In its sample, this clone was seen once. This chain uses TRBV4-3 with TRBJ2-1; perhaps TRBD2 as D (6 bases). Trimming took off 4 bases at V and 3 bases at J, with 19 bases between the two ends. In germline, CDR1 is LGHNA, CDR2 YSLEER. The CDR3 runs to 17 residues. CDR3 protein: CASSPLGTGAFYNEQFF. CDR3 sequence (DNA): TGCGCCAGCAGCCCGTTGGGCACGGGAGCTTTCTACAATGAGCAGTTCTTC.

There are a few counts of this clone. The CDR3 protein is CASSLGPGEPGVTEAFF. In nucleotides, the CDR3 is TGTGCCAGCAGCTTGGGTCCCGGGGAGCCGGGGGTGACTGAAGCTTTCTTT. The V and J genes are TRBV7-2 and TRBJ1-1, with D perhaps matching TRBD1 (5 bases). V lost 3 bases to trimming and J lost 5 bases, with 22 bases between them. The CDR3 has 17 residues. Germline CDR1 is SGHTA and CDR2 is FQGNSA.

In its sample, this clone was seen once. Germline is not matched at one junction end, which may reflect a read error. The CDR3 nucleotides read TGTACCAGCAGTGGAGGCACAGGGAAGGAGACCCAGTACTTC. Amino acid sequence: CTSSGGTGKETQYF. The chain carries TRBV27 and TRBJ2-5; tentatively, D is TRBD1 (6 bases). Germline lookup yields CDR1 MNHEY and CDR2 SMNVEV (reference sequence). The CDR3 length is 14 residues.

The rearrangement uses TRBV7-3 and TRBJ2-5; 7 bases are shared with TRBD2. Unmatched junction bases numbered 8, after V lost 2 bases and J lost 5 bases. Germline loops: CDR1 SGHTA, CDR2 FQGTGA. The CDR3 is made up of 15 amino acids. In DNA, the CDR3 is TGTGCCAGCAGCTTAGATAGCGGGTTTGCGGAGACCCAGTACTTC. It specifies CASSLDSGFAETQYF.

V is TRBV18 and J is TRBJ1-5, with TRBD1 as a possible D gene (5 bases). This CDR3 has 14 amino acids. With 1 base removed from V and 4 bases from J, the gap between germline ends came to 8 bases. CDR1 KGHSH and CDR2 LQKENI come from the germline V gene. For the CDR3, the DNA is TGTGCCAGCTCACCACGCCGGGGGAATCAGCCCCAGCATTTT. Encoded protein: CASSPRRGNQPQHF.

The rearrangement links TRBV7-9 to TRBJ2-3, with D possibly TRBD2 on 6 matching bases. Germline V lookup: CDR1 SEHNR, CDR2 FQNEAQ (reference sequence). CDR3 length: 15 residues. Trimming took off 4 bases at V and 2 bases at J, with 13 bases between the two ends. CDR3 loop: CASSSRRAATDTQYF. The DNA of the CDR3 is TGTGCCAGCAGCTCGAGGAGGGCGGCCACAGATACGCAGTATTTT.

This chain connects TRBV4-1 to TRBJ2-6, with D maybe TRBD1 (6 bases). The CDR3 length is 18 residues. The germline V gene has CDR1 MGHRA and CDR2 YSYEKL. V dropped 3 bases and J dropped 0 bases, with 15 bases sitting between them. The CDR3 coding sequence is TGCGCCAGCAGCCACTCGACAGGCGTGGACTCTGGGGCCAACGTCCTGACTTTC. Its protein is CASSHSTGVDSGANVLTF.

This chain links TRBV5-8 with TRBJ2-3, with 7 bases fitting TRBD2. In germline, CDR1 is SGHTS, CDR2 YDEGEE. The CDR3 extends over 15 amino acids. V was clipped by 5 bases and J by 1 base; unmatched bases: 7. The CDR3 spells CASRRGGSGTDTQYF. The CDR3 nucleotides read TGTGCCAGCAGACGCGGGGGTAGCGGCACAGATACGCAGTATTTT.

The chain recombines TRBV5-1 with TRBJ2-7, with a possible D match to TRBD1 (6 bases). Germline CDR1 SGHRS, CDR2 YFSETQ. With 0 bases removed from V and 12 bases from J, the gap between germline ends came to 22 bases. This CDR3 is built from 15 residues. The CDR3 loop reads CASSLAGQGSSLWYF. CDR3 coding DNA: TGCGCCAGCAGCTTGGCTGGGCAGGGGTCGTCCCTCTGGTACTTC.

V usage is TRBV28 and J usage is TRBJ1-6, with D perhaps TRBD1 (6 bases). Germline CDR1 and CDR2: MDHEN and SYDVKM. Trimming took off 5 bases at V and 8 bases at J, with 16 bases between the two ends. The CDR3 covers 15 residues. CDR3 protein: CASSRYTGLDSPLHF. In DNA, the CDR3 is TGTGCCAGCAGTCGTTATACAGGGTTGGATTCACCCCTCCACTTT.

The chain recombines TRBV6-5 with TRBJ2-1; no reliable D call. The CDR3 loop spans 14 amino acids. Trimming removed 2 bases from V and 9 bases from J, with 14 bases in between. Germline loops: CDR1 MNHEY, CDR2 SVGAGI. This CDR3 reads CASSYHLTRREQFF. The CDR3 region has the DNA TGTGCCAGCAGTTACCACCTGACTCGACGTGAGCAGTTCTTC.

DNA for the CDR3: TGTGCCACCAGTGATTCGGTCTCCTACTATGGCTACACCTTC. Translated: CATSDSVSYYGYTF. The V call is TRBV24-1, the J call TRBJ1-2; D remains unclear. The germline CDR1 and CDR2 sequences are KGHDR and SFDVKD. V lost 2 bases to trimming and J lost 3 bases, with 9 bases between them. The CDR3 spans 14 residues.

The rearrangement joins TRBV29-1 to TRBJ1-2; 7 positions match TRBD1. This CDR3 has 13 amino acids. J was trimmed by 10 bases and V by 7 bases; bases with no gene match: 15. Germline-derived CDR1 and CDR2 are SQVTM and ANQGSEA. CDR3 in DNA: TGCAGCGCCCGATATGACAGGGCTTATTCCTACACCTTC. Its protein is CSARYDRAYSYTF.

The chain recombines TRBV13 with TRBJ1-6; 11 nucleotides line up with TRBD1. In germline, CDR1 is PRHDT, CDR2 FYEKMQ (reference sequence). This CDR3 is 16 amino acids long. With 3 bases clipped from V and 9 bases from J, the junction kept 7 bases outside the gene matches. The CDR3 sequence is CASSFQGQGVFSPLHF. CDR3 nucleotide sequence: TGTGCCAGCAGCTTCCAGGGACAGGGGGTTTTTTCACCCCTCCACTTT.

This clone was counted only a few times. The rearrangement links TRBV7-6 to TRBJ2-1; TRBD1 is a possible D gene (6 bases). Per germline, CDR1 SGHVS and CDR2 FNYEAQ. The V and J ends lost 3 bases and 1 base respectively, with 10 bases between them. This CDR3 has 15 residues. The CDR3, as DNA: TGTGCCAGCAGCTTGGTCACAGGGTCCTACAATGAGCAGTTCTTC. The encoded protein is CASSLVTGSYNEQFF. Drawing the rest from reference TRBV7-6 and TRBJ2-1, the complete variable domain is GAGVSQSPRYKVTKRGQDVALRCDPISGHVSLYWYRQALGQGPEFLTYFNYEAQQDKSGLPNDRFSAERPEGSISTLTIQRTEQRDSAMYRCASSLVTGSYNEQFFGPGTRLTVL.

The CDR3 loop reads CASSRGTGSNQPQHF. CDR3 bases: TGTGCCAGCAGCCGGGGGACAGGTAGCAATCAGCCCCAGCATTTT. The chain employs TRBV3-1 (or the pseudogene TRBV3-2) and TRBJ1-5, with 8 positions matching TRBD1. V gave up 4 bases and J gave up 0 bases; unmatched junction bases: 2. This CDR3 has 15 amino acids. Per germline, CDR1 LGHDT and CDR2 YNNKEL (reference sequence).